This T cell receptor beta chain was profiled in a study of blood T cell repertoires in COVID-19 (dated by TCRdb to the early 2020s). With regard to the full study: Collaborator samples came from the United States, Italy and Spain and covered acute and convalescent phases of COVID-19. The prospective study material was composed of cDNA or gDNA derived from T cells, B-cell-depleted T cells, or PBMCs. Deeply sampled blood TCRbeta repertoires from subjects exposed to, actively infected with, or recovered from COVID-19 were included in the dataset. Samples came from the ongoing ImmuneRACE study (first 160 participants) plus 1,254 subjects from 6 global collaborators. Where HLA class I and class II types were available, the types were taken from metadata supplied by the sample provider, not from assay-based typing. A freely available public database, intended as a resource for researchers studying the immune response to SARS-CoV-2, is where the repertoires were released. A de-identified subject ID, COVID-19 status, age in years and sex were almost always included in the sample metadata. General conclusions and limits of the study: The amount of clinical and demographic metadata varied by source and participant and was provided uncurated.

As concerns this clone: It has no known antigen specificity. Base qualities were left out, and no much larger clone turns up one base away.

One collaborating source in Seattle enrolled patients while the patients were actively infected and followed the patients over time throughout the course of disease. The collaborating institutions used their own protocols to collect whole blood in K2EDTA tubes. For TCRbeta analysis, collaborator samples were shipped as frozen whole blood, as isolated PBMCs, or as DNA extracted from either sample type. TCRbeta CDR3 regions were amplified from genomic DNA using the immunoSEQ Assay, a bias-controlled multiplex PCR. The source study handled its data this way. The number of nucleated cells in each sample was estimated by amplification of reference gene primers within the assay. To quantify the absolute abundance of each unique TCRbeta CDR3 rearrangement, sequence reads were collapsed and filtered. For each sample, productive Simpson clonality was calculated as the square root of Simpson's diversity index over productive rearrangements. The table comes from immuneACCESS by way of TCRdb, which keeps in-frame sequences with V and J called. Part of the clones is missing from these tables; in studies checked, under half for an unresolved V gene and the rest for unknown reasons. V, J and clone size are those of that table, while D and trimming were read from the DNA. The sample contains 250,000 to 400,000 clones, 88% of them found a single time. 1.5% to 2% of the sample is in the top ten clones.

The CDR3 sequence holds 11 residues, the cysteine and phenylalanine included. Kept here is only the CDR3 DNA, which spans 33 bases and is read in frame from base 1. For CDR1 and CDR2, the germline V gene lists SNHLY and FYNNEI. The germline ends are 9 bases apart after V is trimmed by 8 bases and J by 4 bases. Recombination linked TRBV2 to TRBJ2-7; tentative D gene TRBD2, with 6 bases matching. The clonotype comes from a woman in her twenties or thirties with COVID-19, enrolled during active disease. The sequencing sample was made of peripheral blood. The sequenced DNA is TGTGCCAGCGGGACTCTGTACGAGCAGTACTTC. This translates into CASGTLYEQYF.